The entry below gives a single T cell receptor beta chain sequence along with its context. Its ends do not fully match the called genes, so a read error is possible. Repertoires were generated with immunoSEQ multiplex PCR, while TCRdb's copy carries only in-frame clones and drops some. This sample yields 200,000 to 300,000 clones, of which roughly 84% are seen a single time; around 7.8% belongs to the top ten. The sample belongs to a study of blood T cell repertoires in COVID-19. Study context: Sites across the United States, Italy and Spain contributed samples from acute and convalescent COVID-19. T cells, B-cell-depleted T cells, or PBMCs provided the cDNA or gDNA that served as material.

CDR3 length equals 15 residues. Germline CDR1 is SGHDT and CDR2 is YYEEEE. This TCR was sampled from a human donor in a cohort sampled during active COVID-19. Sequencing was done on a sample of peripheral blood. The chain links TRBV5-6 to TRBJ1-2; D remains ambiguous. The CDR3 region has the DNA TGTGCCAGCACCTTGGCGGTGGGCACTAACTATGGCTACACCTTC. Translation gives CASTLAVGTNYGYTF.